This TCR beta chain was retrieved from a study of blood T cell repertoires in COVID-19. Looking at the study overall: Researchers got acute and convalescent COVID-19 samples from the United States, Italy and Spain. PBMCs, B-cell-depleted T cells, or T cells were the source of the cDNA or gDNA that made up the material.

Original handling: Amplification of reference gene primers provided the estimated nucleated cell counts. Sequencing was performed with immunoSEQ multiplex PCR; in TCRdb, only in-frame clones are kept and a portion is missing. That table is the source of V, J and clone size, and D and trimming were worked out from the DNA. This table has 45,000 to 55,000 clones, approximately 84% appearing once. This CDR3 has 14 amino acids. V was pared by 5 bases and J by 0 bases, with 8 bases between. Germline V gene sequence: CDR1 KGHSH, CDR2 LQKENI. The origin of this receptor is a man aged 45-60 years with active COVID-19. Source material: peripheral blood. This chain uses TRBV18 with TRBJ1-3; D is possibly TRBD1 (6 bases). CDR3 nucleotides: TGTGCCAGCTCAGCGACAGGCTCTGGAAACACCATATATTTT. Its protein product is CASSATGSGNTIYF. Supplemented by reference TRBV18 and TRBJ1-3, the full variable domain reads NAGVMQNPRHLVRRRGQEARLRCSPMKGHSHVYWYRQLPEEGLKFMVYLQKENIIDESGMPKERFSAEFPKEGPSILRIQQVVRGDSAAYFCASSATGSGNTIYFGEGSWLTVV.